What follows is one T cell receptor beta chain and its context. The repertoire was sequenced with immunoSEQ multiplex PCR; TCRdb's copy has only in-frame clones and lacks some. The table records around 230,000 clones, over 90% of them present only once. This entry comes from a study of control samples from healthy donors and cancer patients. Trimming removed 5 bases from V and 6 bases from J, with 18 bases in between. The CDR3 totals 15 residues. Germline lookup yields CDR1 SGHKS and CDR2 YYEKEE (reference sequence). Material for sequencing was blood. The receptor's source is a man aged 50 to 60 in good health. The V and J genes are TRBV5-5 and TRBJ1-5, with unresolved D. In DNA form, the CDR3 reads TGTGCCAGCAGACTGGGATCAGGAGAGTCTCAGCCCCAGCATTTT. Protein: CASRLGSGESQPQHF.